The entry that follows covers one T cell receptor (beta chain) sequence. Its matching antigen is unknown. This sample is part of a study of T cell repertoires and HLA-DP antigens. The study, taken as a whole, reports: Previously undetected clones averaged about 35% and 50% against the two alleles respectively. A non-physiological HeLa system presented antigen to total CD4+ responders.

Amplification used primers for 54 TRBV and 13 TRBJ segments. TCRdb keeps only in-frame clones here, not all; method: immunoSEQ multiplex PCR. The data show 85,000 to 90,000 clones, with more than 75% seen just once and about 1.8% held by the top ten. Trimming pared 5 bases from V and 6 bases from J, leaving 18 bases between. This CDR3 spans 15 amino acids. Germline V CDR1 and CDR2: SNHLY, FYNNEI. This sequence originates from a man between 50 and 59 years old in good health and CMV-seronegative. The chain couples TRBV2 to TRBJ2-3, with D tentatively TRBD2 (5 bases). Material: CD4+ T cells from PBMCs. The CDR3 sequence is CASSTADGSQDTQYF. CDR3 sequence (DNA): TGTGCCAGCAGTACCGCCGATGGGAGCCAGGATACGCAGTATTTT.